Listed here are 7 T cell receptor beta chains from one sample, sequenced in a study of early T cells in non-severe SARS-CoV-2 infection. In TCRdb, the 5' RACE reads were re-called with MiXCR into one record per CDR3 protein. Among around 47,000 distinct CDR3 sequences listed, roughly 10% were seen once. Source material: whole blood. The receptors were gathered from an adult who was a healthcare worker with PCR-confirmed SARS-CoV-2 infection or an uninfected control (not recorded which).

This clonotype was seen only a few times. The V call is TRBV7-2, the J call TRBJ2-7; 10 bases fit TRBD1. This CDR3 has 15 amino acids. CDR1 is SGHTA, CDR2 FQGNSA, per germline. Trimming took 1 base from V and 7 from J; bases not matched to a gene: 7. The CDR3 is CASSLGGTGVLEQYF. DNA of the CDR3: TGTGCCAGCAGCTTAGGTGGGACAGGGGTTCTGGAGCAGTACTTC.

This clonotype was detected a few times. The chain employs TRBV7-2 and TRBJ2-3, with D maybe TRBD2 (6 bases). Deletions cut 1 base from V and 2 bases from J, with 10 bases between. The CDR3 sequence is 15 residues long. Germline V gene sequence: CDR1 SGHTA, CDR2 FQGNSA. CDR3 nucleotides: TGTGCCAGCAGCTTAGAGGGCGGGGCCACAGATACGCAGTATTTT. It specifies CASSLEGGATDTQYF.

This clonotype has a handful of counts. The J gene is TRBJ2-1, the V gene TRBV20-1; tentatively, D is TRBD2 (6 bases). V lost 4 bases to trimming and J lost 3 bases, with 10 bases between them. CDR3 size: 13 residues. CDR1 is DFQATT and CDR2 is SNEGSKA in the germline V gene (reference sequence). In nucleotides, the CDR3 is TGCAGTGCTACCGCGGGGATCTACAATGAGCAGTTCTTC. It codes for CSATAGIYNEQFF.

This clonotype was seen ten or more times. V usage is TRBV7-2 and J usage is TRBJ2-3; the match to TRBD1 covers 8 bases. Losses at the gene ends were 3 bases for V and 0 bases for J; bases not matched to a gene: 2. This CDR3 has 15 residues. Germline V gives CDR1 SGHTA, CDR2 FQGNSA. CDR3 bases: TGTGCCAGCAGCTTGACAGGGGTCAGCACAGATACGCAGTATTTT. Protein product: CASSLTGVSTDTQYF.

CDR3 bases: TGTGCCACCAGCAGAGATCCCGGGACAGGGGAGCAGTACTTC. Its translation is CATSRDPGTGEQYF. The V call is TRBV15, the J call TRBJ2-7; 9 nucleotides align to TRBD1. CDR3 length: 14 residues. Germline V gene data show CDR1 as LNHNV and CDR2 as YYDKDF (reference sequence). V shed 0 bases, J shed 7 bases, and the junction held 4 bases outside the gene matches.

This clonotype was picked up a small number of times. V and J are TRBV25-1 and TRBJ2-5; D unclear. Trimming removed 6 bases from V and 8 bases from J, with 7 bases in between. The CDR3 spans 10 residues. The germline V gene encodes CDR1 MGHDK and CDR2 SYGVNS. In DNA form, the CDR3 reads TGTGCCAGCAGGCTGGTAACCCAGTACTTC. Translation: CASRLVTQYF.

This chain connects TRBV10-2 to TRBJ2-7; a weak D match, TRBD1 (5 bases). Germline-derived CDR1 and CDR2 are WSHSY and SAAADI. With 3 bases removed from V and 2 bases from J, the gap between germline ends came to 20 bases. CDR3 length: 17 residues. This CDR3 reads CASSDRRGLGSTYEQYF. As DNA, the CDR3 is TGCGCCAGCAGTGACAGAAGGGGTTTGGGCTCAACCTACGAGCAGTACTTC.